Listed below are T cell receptor beta chains from one sample, sequenced in a study of blood T cell repertoires in COVID-19. TCRdb's copy holds only in-frame clones and misses some; the assay was immunoSEQ multiplex PCR. The sample contains 300,000 to 450,000 clones, roughly nine tenths of which appear only once. Sequences were obtained from PBMCs or T cells enriched from blood (not recorded which). The receptors were gathered from a man younger than 30 who had recovered from COVID-19. CDR3s include the opening cysteine and the closing phenylalanine or tryptophan. Each record gives: D gene, clone size, CDR3 length, J gene, V gene, CDR3 protein, CDR3 DNA. D genes are given only for firm matches. Expanded clones get a size class; other rows say once, few or many, or leave the size out.

D gene: NA; clone size: NA; CDR3 length: 13; J gene: TRBJ2-5; V gene: TRBV15; CDR3 protein: CATSTRLSEGQYF; CDR3 DNA: TGTGCCACCAGCACGCGACTATCCGAGGGCCAGTACTTC
D gene: TRBD1; clone size: NA; CDR3 length: 16; J gene: TRBJ1-3; V gene: TRBV9; CDR3 protein: CASSVATGEAGNTIYF; CDR3 DNA: TGTGCCAGCAGCGTAGCTACAGGGGAGGCGGGAAACACCATATATTTT
D gene: NA; clone size: NA; CDR3 length: 16; J gene: TRBJ1-4; V gene: TRBV9; CDR3 protein: CASSETPGATNEKLFF; CDR3 DNA: TGTGCCAGCAGCGAGACCCCAGGGGCAACTAATGAAAAACTGTTTTTT
D gene: NA; clone size: NA; CDR3 length: 13; J gene: TRBJ1-3; V gene: TRBV7-9; CDR3 protein: CASGEVGGNTIYF; CDR3 DNA: TGTGCCAGTGGGGAGGTCGGTGGAAACACCATATATTTT
D gene: NA; clone size: NA; CDR3 length: 13; J gene: TRBJ1-5; V gene: TRBV7-2; CDR3 protein: CASSLADNQPQHF; CDR3 DNA: TGTGCCAGCAGCTTGGCGGATAATCAGCCCCAGCATTTT
D gene: TRBD1; clone size: NA; CDR3 length: 14; J gene: TRBJ2-2; V gene: TRBV6-5; CDR3 protein: CATVGQMNTGELFF; CDR3 DNA: TGTGCCACCGTGGGACAGATGAACACCGGGGAGCTGTTTTTT
D gene: TRBD2; clone size: NA; CDR3 length: 18; J gene: TRBJ2-3; V gene: TRBV5-1; CDR3 protein: CASSSGLAGGGGTDTQYF; CDR3 DNA: TGCGCCAGCAGCTCGGGACTAGCGGGAGGCGGGGGTACAGATACGCAGTATTTT
D gene: TRBD2; clone size: NA; CDR3 length: 16; J gene: TRBJ2-7; V gene: TRBV9; CDR3 protein: CASSVGSGLETYEQYF; CDR3 DNA: TGTGCCAGCAGCGTAGGGAGTGGACTAGAGACCTACGAGCAGTACTTC
D gene: TRBD2; clone size: NA; CDR3 length: 17; J gene: TRBJ2-1; V gene: TRBV5-4; CDR3 protein: CASSLSPKLAGGNEQFF; CDR3 DNA: TGTGCCAGCAGCTTGTCCCCCAAACTAGCGGGGGGCAATGAGCAGTTCTTC
D gene: TRBD1; clone size: NA; CDR3 length: 16; J gene: TRBJ1-6; V gene: TRBV3-1/TRBV3-2; CDR3 protein: CASSQFAGTGNSPLHF; CDR3 DNA: TGTGCCAGCAGCCAATTCGCCGGGACAGGGAATTCACCCCTCCACTTT
D gene: TRBD1; clone size: NA; CDR3 length: 15; J gene: TRBJ1-1; V gene: TRBV5-1; CDR3 protein: CASSFQGAIDTEAFF; CDR3 DNA: TGCGCCAGCAGCTTCCAGGGGGCAATAGACACTGAAGCTTTCTTT
D gene: NA; clone size: NA; CDR3 length: 14; J gene: TRBJ2-1; V gene: TRBV9; CDR3 protein: CASSVEQGGNEQFF; CDR3 DNA: TGTGCCAGCAGCGTAGAACAGGGGGGGAATGAGCAGTTCTTC
D gene: NA; clone size: few; CDR3 length: 16; J gene: TRBJ1-1; V gene: TRBV5-1; CDR3 protein: CASSLIGQDLNTEAFF; CDR3 DNA: TGCGCCAGCAGCTTAATCGGACAAGATCTGAACACTGAAGCTTTCTTT
D gene: NA; clone size: NA; CDR3 length: 12; J gene: TRBJ1-1; V gene: TRBV10-3; CDR3 protein: CAISYGGTEAFF; CDR3 DNA: TGTGCCATCAGTTACGGGGGGACTGAAGCTTTCTTT
D gene: NA; clone size: NA; CDR3 length: 16; J gene: TRBJ2-3; V gene: TRBV4-1; CDR3 protein: CASSQVSWGPQDTQYF; CDR3 DNA: TGCGCCAGCAGCCAAGTCTCATGGGGGCCCCAGGATACGCAGTATTTT
D gene: NA; clone size: NA; CDR3 length: 19; J gene: TRBJ2-3; V gene: TRBV13; CDR3 protein: CASSPHTPIRQAGTDTQYF; CDR3 DNA: TGTGCCAGCAGCCCACATACACCTATACGACAGGCCGGCACAGATACGCAGTATTTT
D gene: TRBD2; clone size: NA; CDR3 length: 15; J gene: TRBJ2-1; V gene: TRBV25-1; CDR3 protein: CASSELAGGYNEQFF; CDR3 DNA: TGTGCCAGCAGTGAATTAGCGGGGGGCTACAATGAGCAGTTCTTC
D gene: TRBD1; clone size: NA; CDR3 length: 15; J gene: TRBJ2-1; V gene: TRBV15; CDR3 protein: CATSRDPYRGNEQFF; CDR3 DNA: TGTGCCACCAGCAGAGATCCGTACAGGGGCAATGAGCAGTTCTTC
D gene: NA; clone size: NA; CDR3 length: 14; J gene: TRBJ1-4; V gene: TRBV7-9; CDR3 protein: CASSLAGGAEELFF; CDR3 DNA: TGTGCCAGCAGCTTAGCCGGCGGCGCGGAGGAACTGTTTTTT
D gene: NA; clone size: NA; CDR3 length: 15; J gene: TRBJ2-1; V gene: TRBV27; CDR3 protein: CASSLSSSSYNEQFF; CDR3 DNA: TGTGCCAGCAGTTTATCCTCCAGCTCCTACAATGAGCAGTTCTTC
D gene: NA; clone size: NA; CDR3 length: 14; J gene: TRBJ1-4; V gene: TRBV7-9; CDR3 protein: CASSFQGIGEKLFF; CDR3 DNA: TGTGCCAGCAGCTTCCAGGGTATCGGTGAAAAACTGTTTTTT
D gene: NA; clone size: NA; CDR3 length: 15; J gene: TRBJ2-5; V gene: TRBV7-6; CDR3 protein: CASSRWEKAQETQYF; CDR3 DNA: TGTGCCAGCAGCCGCTGGGAGAAAGCCCAAGAGACCCAGTACTTC
D gene: NA; clone size: few; CDR3 length: 14; J gene: TRBJ1-5; V gene: TRBV7-9; CDR3 protein: CASSLSWQDQPQHF; CDR3 DNA: TGTGCCAGCAGCTTAAGTTGGCAGGATCAGCCCCAGCATTTT
D gene: NA; clone size: once; CDR3 length: 15; J gene: TRBJ2-6; V gene: TRBV10-3; CDR3 protein: CAISQSPRGANVLTF; CDR3 DNA: TGTGCCATCAGCCAAAGTCCGAGAGGGGCCAACGTCCTGACTTTC
D gene: NA; clone size: NA; CDR3 length: 14; J gene: TRBJ2-3; V gene: TRBV3-1/TRBV3-2; CDR3 protein: CASSQGQITDTQYF; CDR3 DNA: TGTGCCAGCAGCCAAGGACAGATCACAGATACGCAGTATTTT
D gene: TRBD1; clone size: NA; CDR3 length: 14; J gene: TRBJ1-6; V gene: TRBV27; CDR3 protein: CASSQGTANSPLHF; CDR3 DNA: TGTGCCAGCAGTCAAGGGACAGCGAATTCACCCCTCCACTTT
D gene: NA; clone size: NA; CDR3 length: 14; J gene: TRBJ2-1; V gene: TRBV19; CDR3 protein: CASNLGQIYNEQFF; CDR3 DNA: TGTGCCAGCAATCTCGGACAGATCTACAATGAGCAGTTCTTC
D gene: TRBD1; clone size: NA; CDR3 length: 16; J gene: TRBJ2-5; V gene: TRBV7-2; CDR3 protein: CASSQIGNRGEETQYF; CDR3 DNA: TGTGCCAGCAGCCAGATAGGGAACAGGGGGGAAGAGACCCAGTACTTC
D gene: NA; clone size: NA; CDR3 length: 14; J gene: TRBJ2-2; V gene: TRBV18; CDR3 protein: CASSSDGGGGELFF; CDR3 DNA: TGTGCCAGCTCATCCGACGGGGGAGGCGGGGAGCTGTTTTTT
D gene: NA; clone size: NA; CDR3 length: 15; J gene: TRBJ2-1; V gene: TRBV7-2; CDR3 protein: CASSLAPPGYNEQFF; CDR3 DNA: TGTGCCAGCAGCTTAGCGCCCCCGGGGTACAATGAGCAGTTCTTC
D gene: NA; clone size: few; CDR3 length: 15; J gene: TRBJ2-7; V gene: TRBV5-4; CDR3 protein: CASSNRRGGSYEQYF; CDR3 DNA: TGTGCCAGCAGCAACCGTCGGGGAGGATCCTACGAGCAGTACTTC
D gene: TRBD2; clone size: once; CDR3 length: 17; J gene: TRBJ2-2; V gene: TRBV7-2; CDR3 protein: CASSSGGTSGNTGELFF; CDR3 DNA: TGTGCCAGCAGCTCCGGGGGGACTAGCGGTAACACCGGGGAGCTGTTTTTT
D gene: NA; clone size: NA; CDR3 length: 15; J gene: TRBJ2-3; V gene: TRBV2; CDR3 protein: CASSEGGRYTDTQYF; CDR3 DNA: TGTGCCAGCAGTGAAGGGGGGCGGTACACAGATACGCAGTATTTT
D gene: TRBD2; clone size: NA; CDR3 length: 16; J gene: TRBJ2-5; V gene: TRBV4-1; CDR3 protein: CASSPRLAGGQETQYF; CDR3 DNA: TGCGCCAGCAGCCCGCGACTAGCGGGGGGCCAAGAGACCCAGTACTTC
D gene: NA; clone size: NA; CDR3 length: 16; J gene: TRBJ2-7; V gene: TRBV2; CDR3 protein: CASRYFLLRQAYEQYF; CDR3 DNA: TGTGCCAGCCGATATTTCTTATTGCGTCAGGCCTACGAGCAGTACTTC
D gene: TRBD2; clone size: NA; CDR3 length: 15; J gene: TRBJ2-5; V gene: TRBV7-2; CDR3 protein: CASSLVGLAGETQYF; CDR3 DNA: TGTGCCAGCAGCTTAGTTGGGCTAGCGGGAGAGACCCAGTACTTC
D gene: TRBD1; clone size: NA; CDR3 length: 16; J gene: TRBJ1-5; V gene: TRBV4-1; CDR3 protein: CASSQDSGTGNQPQHF; CDR3 DNA: TGCGCCAGCAGCCAAGATTCCGGGACAGGGAACCAGCCCCAGCATTTT
D gene: TRBD1; clone size: NA; CDR3 length: 18; J gene: TRBJ2-6; V gene: TRBV5-6; CDR3 protein: CASSLVTGGASGANVLTF; CDR3 DNA: TGTGCCAGCAGCTTGGTAACAGGGGGCGCATCAGGGGCCAACGTCCTGACTTTC
D gene: TRBD1; clone size: NA; CDR3 length: 15; J gene: TRBJ1-6; V gene: TRBV27; CDR3 protein: CASSLMRQGGSPLHF; CDR3 DNA: TGTGCCAGCAGCCTAATGAGACAGGGGGGTTCACCCCTCCACTTT
D gene: TRBD1; clone size: NA; CDR3 length: 17; J gene: TRBJ1-6; V gene: TRBV19; CDR3 protein: CASSIPTGTGFGSPLHF; CDR3 DNA: TGTGCCAGTAGTATTCCGACAGGGACGGGGTTTGGTTCACCCCTCCACTTT
D gene: NA; clone size: NA; CDR3 length: 14; J gene: TRBJ2-3; V gene: TRBV9; CDR3 protein: CASSSTWDINTQYF; CDR3 DNA: TGTGCCAGCAGCTCGACTTGGGACATAAATACGCAGTATTTT
D gene: TRBD1; clone size: NA; CDR3 length: 16; J gene: TRBJ1-1; V gene: TRBV3-1/TRBV3-2; CDR3 protein: CASSVLGQGVNTEAFF; CDR3 DNA: TGTGCCAGCAGTGTCCTCGGACAGGGAGTGAACACTGAAGCTTTCTTT
D gene: NA; clone size: once; CDR3 length: 15; J gene: TRBJ2-2; V gene: TRBV5-1; CDR3 protein: CASSSYGTNTGELFF; CDR3 DNA: TGCGCCAGCAGCTCCTACGGGACGAACACCGGGGAGCTGTTTTTT
D gene: TRBD1; clone size: NA; CDR3 length: 17; J gene: TRBJ1-1; V gene: TRBV7-9; CDR3 protein: CASSSDRDGAMNTEAFF; CDR3 DNA: TGTGCCAGCAGTTCTGACAGGGACGGGGCAATGAACACTGAAGCTTTCTTT
D gene: NA; clone size: NA; CDR3 length: 16; J gene: TRBJ1-5; V gene: TRBV6-2/TRBV6-3; CDR3 protein: CASSNGLGGSNQPQHF; CDR3 DNA: TGTGCCAGCAGCAACGGGCTGGGAGGGAGCAATCAGCCCCAGCATTTT
D gene: TRBD1; clone size: NA; CDR3 length: 15; J gene: TRBJ1-5; V gene: TRBV18; CDR3 protein: CASSPTTGGRQPQHF; CDR3 DNA: TGTGCCAGCTCACCAACGACAGGGGGAAGGCAGCCCCAGCATTTT
D gene: NA; clone size: NA; CDR3 length: 11; J gene: TRBJ1-2; V gene: TRBV3-1/TRBV3-2; CDR3 protein: CASSAGVGYTF; CDR3 DNA: TGTGCCAGCAGCGCAGGGGTTGGCTACACCTTC
D gene: TRBD1; clone size: NA; CDR3 length: 13; J gene: TRBJ2-2; V gene: TRBV12-3/TRBV12-4; CDR3 protein: CASRTGETGELFF; CDR3 DNA: TGTGCCAGCAGAACAGGGGAAACCGGGGAGCTGTTTTTT
D gene: NA; clone size: NA; CDR3 length: 15; J gene: TRBJ1-1; V gene: TRBV5-6; CDR3 protein: CASSLGGHMNTEAFF; CDR3 DNA: TGTGCCAGCAGCTTGGGGGGGCACATGAACACTGAAGCTTTCTTT
D gene: TRBD1; clone size: NA; CDR3 length: 20; J gene: TRBJ2-1; V gene: TRBV9; CDR3 protein: CASSVVSGTGGQFLDNEQFF; CDR3 DNA: TGTGCCAGCAGCGTAGTCTCCGGGACAGGGGGGCAGTTCCTAGACAATGAGCAGTTCTTC
D gene: TRBD1; clone size: NA; CDR3 length: 14; J gene: TRBJ1-1; V gene: TRBV7-6; CDR3 protein: CASSWGQANTEAFF; CDR3 DNA: TGTGCCAGCAGCTGGGGACAGGCGAACACTGAAGCTTTCTTT
D gene: NA; clone size: NA; CDR3 length: 16; J gene: TRBJ1-5; V gene: TRBV11-2; CDR3 protein: CASSLGGGTSNQPQHF; CDR3 DNA: TGTGCCAGCAGCTTAGGGGGCGGGACTAGCAATCAGCCCCAGCATTTT
D gene: NA; clone size: NA; CDR3 length: 14; J gene: TRBJ2-3; V gene: TRBV7-8; CDR3 protein: CASSFSLPTDTQYF; CDR3 DNA: TGTGCCAGCAGCTTTAGCCTCCCCACAGATACGCAGTATTTT
D gene: TRBD1; clone size: NA; CDR3 length: 15; J gene: TRBJ1-3; V gene: TRBV7-9; CDR3 protein: CASSLTGTSGNTIYF; CDR3 DNA: TGTGCCAGCAGCCTGACAGGGACCTCTGGAAACACCATATATTTT
D gene: TRBD1; clone size: NA; CDR3 length: 13; J gene: TRBJ1-2; V gene: TRBV7-3; CDR3 protein: CASSITGGHGYTF; CDR3 DNA: TGTGCCAGCAGCATCACAGGGGGCCATGGCTACACCTTC